The rows below give T cell receptor beta chains drawn from one sample of a study of T-cell reconstitution after alpha-beta-depleted transplantation in children. In TCRdb, the PCR reads were re-called with MiXCR into one record per CDR3 protein. The sample holds 500,000 or so distinct CDR3 sequences, approximately 32% seen once. Sequences were derived from PBMCs from the stem cell graft donor, sampled from the stem cell graft. The receptors shown here come from a human donor who donated a stem cell graft to a child with aplastic anemia. Each CDR3 is given with its conserved first and last residue. The D gene is left open where the match is weak. Clone size is stated in some rows and not others, as once, few, many or a class when expanded.

clone size: .; V gene: TRBV20-1; D gene: .; J gene: TRBJ1-5; CDR3 DNA: TGCAGTGCTAGAGGGGGGACGGAACTCAATCAGCCCCAGCATTTT; CDR3 protein: CSARGGTELNQPQHF
clone size: few; V gene: TRBV27; D gene: .; J gene: TRBJ2-5; CDR3 DNA: TGTGCCAGCAGTTTATTAGGGACCCAAGAGACCCAGTACTTC; CDR3 protein: CASSLLGTQETQYF
clone size: .; V gene: TRBV20-1; D gene: .; J gene: TRBJ2-3; CDR3 DNA: TGCAGTGCTAGGTGGGGCACAGATACGCAGTATTTT; CDR3 protein: CSARWGTDTQYF
clone size: .; V gene: TRBV19; D gene: .; J gene: TRBJ1-1; CDR3 DNA: TGTGCCAGTAGTATCCGGGTGGGAGGCACTGAAGCTTTCTTT; CDR3 protein: CASSIRVGGTEAFF
clone size: few; V gene: TRBV20-1; D gene: .; J gene: TRBJ2-7; CDR3 DNA: TGCAGTGCGATCCGTCCGGGATGGGGCTACGAGCAGTACTTC; CDR3 protein: CSAIRPGWGYEQYF
clone size: few; V gene: TRBV5-1; D gene: .; J gene: TRBJ2-3; CDR3 DNA: TGCGCCAGCAGCTCGTATCTAGATACGCAGTATTTT; CDR3 protein: CASSSYLDTQYF
clone size: .; V gene: TRBV9; D gene: .; J gene: TRBJ2-5; CDR3 DNA: TGTGCCAGCAGCGTAGTAATGGAGACCCAGTACTTC; CDR3 protein: CASSVVMETQYF
clone size: few; V gene: TRBV7-8; D gene: TRBD2; J gene: TRBJ2-1; CDR3 DNA: TGTGCCAGCAGCCCAGGGACTAGCGGGAGAGCTACTGAGCAGTTCTTC; CDR3 protein: CASSPGTSGRATEQFF
clone size: few; V gene: TRBV12-3/TRBV12-4; D gene: TRBD1; J gene: TRBJ2-3; CDR3 DNA: TGTGCCAGCAGGGGGACAGGTGGGCCAAGCACAGATACGCAGTATTTT; CDR3 protein: CASRGTGGPSTDTQYF
clone size: few; V gene: TRBV12-3/TRBV12-4; D gene: TRBD2; J gene: TRBJ2-1; CDR3 DNA: TGTGCCAGCAGTCCCCTAGCGGGAGTAGTGGATGAGCAGTTCTTC; CDR3 protein: CASSPLAGVVDEQFF
clone size: .; V gene: TRBV29-1; D gene: TRBD1; J gene: TRBJ1-1; CDR3 DNA: TGCAGCGTTGACAGGGGGCTAGGGTCGGGCACTGAAGCTTTCTTT; CDR3 protein: CSVDRGLGSGTEAFF
clone size: .; V gene: TRBV29-1; D gene: .; J gene: TRBJ1-1; CDR3 DNA: TGCAGCGTTGATGGGCACACTGAAGCTTTCTTT; CDR3 protein: CSVDGHTEAFF
clone size: few; V gene: TRBV25-1; D gene: TRBD2; J gene: TRBJ2-7; CDR3 DNA: TGTGCCAGCAGTGAATTACTAGCGGGATTCTACGAGCAGTACTTC; CDR3 protein: CASSELLAGFYEQYF
clone size: .; V gene: TRBV14; D gene: .; J gene: TRBJ2-7; CDR3 DNA: TGTGCCAGCAGCCCCCGCCAAGGTCAGGGTGTTTACGAGCAGTACTTC; CDR3 protein: CASSPRQGQGVYEQYF
clone size: .; V gene: TRBV29-1; D gene: TRBD1; J gene: TRBJ2-7; CDR3 DNA: TGCAGCTACGCCGGGACAGCGACCTACGAGCAGTACTTC; CDR3 protein: CSYAGTATYEQYF
clone size: few; V gene: TRBV9; D gene: .; J gene: TRBJ2-1; CDR3 DNA: TGTGCCAGCAGCGTAGGGGGGGACGCCTACAATGAGCAGTTCTTC; CDR3 protein: CASSVGGDAYNEQFF